These 6 T cell receptor beta chains were sequenced from one sample in a study of response to subunit inactivated influenza vaccine. In TCRdb, the RT-PCR reads were re-called with MiXCR into one record per CDR3 protein. The sample lists 600,000 to 850,000 distinct CDR3 sequences, about 15% occurring once. Sequencing used PBMCs from blood, obtained around 14 days before vaccination. These receptors came from a man aged 45-65 years who received an inactivated influenza vaccine.

This chain connects TRBV7-6 to TRBJ2-7; TRBD2 aligns across 12 bases. Unmatched junction bases numbered 9, after V lost 0 bases and J lost 3 bases. The CDR3 runs 18 residues. Germline lookup yields CDR1 SGHVS and CDR2 FNYEAQ. CDR3 DNA sequence: TGTGCCAGCAGCTTAGCGAGGCTAGCGGGAGGGCCTAACTACGAGCAGTACTTC. As protein: CASSLARLAGGPNYEQYF.

This clonotype was observed a handful of times. The chain carries TRBV4-3 and TRBJ2-1; 7 bases map to TRBD2. The trim removed 0 bases at V and 2 bases at J, leaving 7 bases unmatched. The CDR3 has 17 amino acids. Looked up from germline, CDR1 is LGHNA and CDR2 is YSLEER. This CDR3 reads CASSQDLGGGAYNEQFF. CDR3 nucleotides: TGCGCCAGCAGCCAAGATCTAGGTGGGGGGGCCTACAATGAGCAGTTCTTC.

In this sample, this clonotype turned up many times. This rearrangement joins TRBV20-1 to TRBJ2-2; 7 bases align to TRBD2. The CDR3 is 12 residues long. Germline values: CDR1 DFQATT, CDR2 SNEGSKA (reference sequence). The V segment lost 6 bases and the J segment 7 bases; nucleotides outside the gene matches: 5. The CDR3 loop reads CSARTRIGELFF. The CDR3 DNA is TGCAGTGCCCGGACTAGGATCGGGGAGCTGTTTTTT.

This chain links TRBV5-1 with TRBJ2-5, with 8 bases matching TRBD2. Germline trimming cut 0 bases from V and 4 bases from J; bases unmatched to any gene: 8. The CDR3 has 16 amino acids. Germline values: CDR1 SGHRS, CDR2 YFSETQ. The CDR3: CASSLEAGRARETQYF. The CDR3 nucleotides read TGCGCCAGCAGCTTGGAAGCCGGGAGGGCCCGAGAGACCCAGTACTTC.

The CDR3, as DNA: TGCAGTGCCCCGCGAGGAGGGTCCTCCAGGTACAATGAGCAGTTCTTC. Its protein product is CSAPRGGSSRYNEQFF. This chain uses TRBV20-1 with TRBJ2-1, with a tentative D call TRBD2 (6 bases). Germline CDR1 DFQATT, CDR2 SNEGSKA (reference sequence). With 6 bases removed from V and 4 bases from J, the gap between germline ends came to 22 bases. The CDR3 totals 16 residues.

The chain carries TRBV20-1 and TRBJ2-1; 7 bases line up with TRBD2. CDR1 and CDR2 from the germline V gene are DFQATT and SNEGSKA (reference sequence). With 4 bases clipped from V and 8 bases from J, the junction kept 5 bases outside the gene matches. The CDR3 runs 12 residues. The CDR3 loop is CSAKTGGDEQFF. CDR3 sequence (DNA): TGCAGTGCTAAGACGGGAGGCGATGAGCAGTTCTTC.